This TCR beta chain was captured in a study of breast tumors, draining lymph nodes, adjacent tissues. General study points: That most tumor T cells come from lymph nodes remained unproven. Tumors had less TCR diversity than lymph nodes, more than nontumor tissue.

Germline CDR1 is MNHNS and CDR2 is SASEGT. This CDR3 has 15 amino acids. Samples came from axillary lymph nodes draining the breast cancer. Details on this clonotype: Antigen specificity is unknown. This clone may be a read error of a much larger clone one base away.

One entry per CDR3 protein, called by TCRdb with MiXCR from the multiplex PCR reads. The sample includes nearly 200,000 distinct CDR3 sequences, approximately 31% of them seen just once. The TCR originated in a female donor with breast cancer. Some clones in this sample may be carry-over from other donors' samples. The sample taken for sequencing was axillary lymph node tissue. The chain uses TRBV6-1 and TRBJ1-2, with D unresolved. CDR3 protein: CARSEWGEGNYGYTF. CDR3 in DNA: TGTGCCCGCAGTGAATGGGGAGAGGGTAACTATGGCTACACCTTC.